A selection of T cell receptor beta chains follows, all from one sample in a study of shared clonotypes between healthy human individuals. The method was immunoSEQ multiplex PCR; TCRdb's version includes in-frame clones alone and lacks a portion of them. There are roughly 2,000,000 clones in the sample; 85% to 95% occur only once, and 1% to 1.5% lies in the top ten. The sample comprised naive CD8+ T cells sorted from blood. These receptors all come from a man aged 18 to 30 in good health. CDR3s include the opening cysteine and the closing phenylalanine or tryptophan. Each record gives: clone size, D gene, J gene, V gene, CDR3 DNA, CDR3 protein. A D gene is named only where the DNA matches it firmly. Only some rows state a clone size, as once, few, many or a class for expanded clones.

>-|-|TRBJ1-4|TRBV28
TGTGCCAGCAGTGCGTGGGACGGGGAGAATGAAAAACTGTTTTTT
CASSAWDGENEKLFF
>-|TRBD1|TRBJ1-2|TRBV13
TGTGCCAGCAGCTTAAGGGACAGGTCCCTCTATGGCTACACCTTC
CASSLRDRSLYGYTF
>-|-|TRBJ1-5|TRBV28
TGTGCCAGCAGTTTGGCAGGGTCGGATAGCAATCAGCCCCAGCATTTT
CASSLAGSDSNQPQHF
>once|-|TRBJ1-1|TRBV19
TGTGCCAGTAGTATAGACGGAATCGGGGACACTGAAGCTTTCTTT
CASSIDGIGDTEAFF
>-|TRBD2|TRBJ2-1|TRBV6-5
TGTGCCAGCAGTTCGGACCCAGCGGGGGTCTACAATGAGCAGTTCTTC
CASSSDPAGVYNEQFF
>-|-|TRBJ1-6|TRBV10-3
TGTGCCATCAGTGAGGCGGACGGACGGAATTCACCCCTCCACTTT
CAISEADGRNSPLHF
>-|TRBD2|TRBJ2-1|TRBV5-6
TGTGCCAGCAGCTTGGTCCAAGGACTAGCGCTCAATGAGCAGTTCTTC
CASSLVQGLALNEQFF
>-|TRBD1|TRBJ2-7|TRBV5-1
TGCGCCAGCAGCTTTAGTACAGGGGCCTACGAGCAGTACTTC
CASSFSTGAYEQYF
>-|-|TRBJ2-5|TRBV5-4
TGTGCCAGCAGCTTTATCCATGAGGAGACCCAGTACTTC
CASSFIHEETQYF
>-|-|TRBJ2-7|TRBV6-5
TGTGCCAGCAGTTCCGTCCAGGGCGTCTACGAGCAGTACTTC
CASSSVQGVYEQYF
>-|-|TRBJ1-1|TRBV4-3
TGCGCCAGCAGCCTTGGACCCGGACAGACCTTGAACACTGAAGCTTTCTTT
CASSLGPGQTLNTEAFF
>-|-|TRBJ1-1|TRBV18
TGTGCCAGCTCACCACCCGGGCCAAGCACTGAAGCTTTCTTT
CASSPPGPSTEAFF
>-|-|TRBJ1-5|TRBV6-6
TGTGCCAGCCGCGGAGGGAGCAATCAGCCCCAGCATTTT
CASRGGSNQPQHF
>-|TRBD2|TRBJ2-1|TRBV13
TGTGCCAGCAGCCTTGGAGCGGGAGGAAATGAGCAGTTCTTC
CASSLGAGGNEQFF
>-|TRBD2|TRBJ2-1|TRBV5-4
TGTGCCAGCAGCTTGGATATTAGCGGGGGCTTCTCCTACAATGAGCAGTTCTTC
CASSLDISGGFSYNEQFF
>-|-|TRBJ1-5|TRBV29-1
TGCAGCGTTGAAGTGGAAGGACAGCCCCAGCATTTT
CSVEVEGQPQHF
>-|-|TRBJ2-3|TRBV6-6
TGTGCCAGCAGTTACTCGAGCTACTCAGATACGCAGTATTTT
CASSYSSYSDTQYF
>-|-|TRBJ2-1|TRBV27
TGTGCCAGCGGTTGGGGCAAAGGGAATGAGCAGTTCTTC
CASGWGKGNEQFF
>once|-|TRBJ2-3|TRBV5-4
TGTGCCGGCAGGCCGGATAGCACAGATACGCAGTATTTT
CAGRPDSTDTQYF
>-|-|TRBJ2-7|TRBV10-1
TGCGCCAGCAGTGAGTCCGCAGGGGTTGACTACGAGCAGTACTTC
CASSESAGVDYEQYF
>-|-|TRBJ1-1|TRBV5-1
TGCGCCAGCAGCTTGGTCCTCGGAAACACTGAAGCTTTCTTT
CASSLVLGNTEAFF
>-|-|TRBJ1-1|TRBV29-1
TGCAGCGTTGAAGATCTCGGCCAGGGAGCTTTCTTT
CSVEDLGQGAFF
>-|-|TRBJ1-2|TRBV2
TGTGCCAGCACAGGGGTGGACTATGGCTACACCTTC
CASTGVDYGYTF
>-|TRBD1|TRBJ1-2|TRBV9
TGTGCCAGCAGCGTATCACCCGGGACAGATAACTATGGCTACACCTTC
CASSVSPGTDNYGYTF
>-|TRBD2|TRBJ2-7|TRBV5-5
TGTGCCAGCAGCTTGGCCGGGGGAGGGCCGGGGAAATCAATCGTCCACGAGCAGTACTTC
CASSLAGGGPGKSIVHEQYF
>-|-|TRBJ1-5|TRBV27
TGTGCCAGCAGCGAACAGGGCAGCAATCAGCCCCAGCATTTT
CASSEQGSNQPQHF
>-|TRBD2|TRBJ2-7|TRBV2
TGTGCCAGCAGTGAGGGACTAGCGGGAGGTTCCTACGAGCAGTACTTC
CASSEGLAGGSYEQYF